Sequencing of this TCR beta chain was carried out in a study of blood T cell repertoires in COVID-19. Study context: The origin of the acute and convalescent COVID-19 samples was the United States, Italy and Spain. The analysed material was cDNA or gDNA that came from T cells, B-cell-depleted T cells, or PBMCs.

CDR3 length: 13 residues. CDR1 and CDR2 from the germline V gene are MDHEN and SYDVKM. V was clipped by 6 bases and J by 5 bases, with 13 bases between them. Per the original methods: Reference gene primers were amplified, and this amplification served to estimate nucleated cell counts. Produced via immunoSEQ multiplex PCR; TCRdb's table is partial and in-frame only. The DNA was the basis for D and trimming; V, J and clone size are from that table. The profile shows around 230,000 clones, around four fifths of them singletons. The chain carries TRBV28 and TRBJ2-5; D possibly corresponds to TRBD1 (6 bases). The clonotype originates from a woman between 50 and 59 years old with acute or convalescent COVID-19. Sequencing used peripheral blood. The CDR3 DNA is TGTGCCAGCAGCCCAGGGGTGGGGGAGACCCAGTACTTC. Its protein is CASSPGVGETQYF. The whole variable domain, remainder taken from reference TRBV28 and TRBJ2-5, is DVKVTQSSRYLVKRTGEKVFLECVQDMDHENMFWYRQDPGLGLRLIYFSYDVKMKEKGDIPEGYSVSREKKERFSLILESASTNQTSMYLCASSPGVGETQYFGPGTRLLVL.